The 9 T cell receptor beta chains below all came from one sample that was sequenced in a study of beta chain features in type 1 diabetes. Whole-study results and caveats: TCRB CDR3s were moderately but significantly shorter in Type 1 diabetes patients in all four CD4+ subsets.

The antigens for these receptors are not known. The entirety of the isolated RNA underwent reverse transcription, so expressed TCRB transcripts were sequenced. The data were produced by immunoSEQ multiplex PCR, yet TCRdb's version contains in-frame clones alone and is incomplete. Of hundreds of thousands of clones listed, around 15% are singletons. The sample comprised naive CD4+ T cells from blood. These TCRs come from a young man with type 1 diabetes.

This clone was counted between two and nine times. The chain recombines TRBV18 with TRBJ2-1, with D possibly called TRBD1 or TRBD2 (5 bases each). V lost 1 base, J lost 1 base, and 8 bases lay in between. CDR1 is KGHSH and CDR2 is LQKENI in the germline V gene. The CDR3 has 15 residues. In nucleotides, the CDR3 is TGTGCCAGCTCACCACAGGGGACGTCCTACAATGAGCAGTTCTTC. Protein sequence: CASSPQGTSYNEQFF.

V gene TRBV5-1 combines with J gene TRBJ2-1; the D gene could be TRBD1 or TRBD2 (6 bases each). Trimming stripped 3 bases from V and 5 bases from J, with 12 bases between. This CDR3 spans 14 amino acids. CDR1 SGHRS and CDR2 YFSETQ come from the germline V gene. As DNA, the CDR3 is TGCGCCAGCAGCTGGAGGGACACTGACAATGAGCAGTTCTTC. This gives the protein CASSWRDTDNEQFF. Together with reference TRBV5-1 and TRBJ2-1, the CDR3 gives the full variable domain: KAGVTQTPRYLIKTRGQQVTLSCSPISGHRSVSWYQQTPGQGLQFLFEYFSETQRNKGNFPGRFSGRQFSNSRSEMNVSTLELGDSALYLCASSWRDTDNEQFFGPGTRLTVL.

CDR3 DNA: TGTGCCAGCTCCCCTGACAGGGGCGGCCGAAACAATGAGCAGTTCTTC. This sequence encodes CASSPDRGGRNNEQFF. V is TRBV18 and J is TRBJ2-1; 8 bases line up with TRBD1. CDR1 KGHSH and CDR2 LQKENI come from the germline V gene. The CDR3 consists of 16 residues. Trimming cost V 6 bases and J 5 bases; bases outside gene matches: 12.

V gene TRBV6-5 combines with J gene TRBJ1-1, with 7 bases aligning to TRBD1. The junction had 9 bases not matched to a gene; V was cut back by 8 bases and J by 6 bases. Germline V gives CDR1 MNHEY, CDR2 SVGAGI. CDR3 length: 13 residues. Here the CDR3 reads CASGRQGAAEAFF. CDR3 DNA: TGTGCCAGCGGTCGACAGGGTGCGGCTGAAGCTTTCTTT.

This clone came up a few times. The chain joins TRBV10-3 to TRBJ1-4, with D perhaps matching TRBD1 (6 bases). The V end was cut by 10 bases, the J end by 7 bases, with 16 bases between. Germline CDR1 ENHRY, CDR2 SYGVKD. This CDR3 spans 13 amino acids. The CDR3 region is CATTGQEGEKLFF. The CDR3 DNA is TGTGCCACTACAGGGCAAGAGGGTGAAAAACTGTTTTTT.

The CDR3 is CASSPLTLDRAEAFF. CDR3 sequence (DNA): TGTGCCAGCTCACCACTTACACTAGATAGGGCTGAAGCTTTCTTT. The chain combines TRBV18 with TRBJ1-1; D uncertain. Trimming took 1 base from V and 6 from J, leaving 15 bases between them. The CDR3 has 15 amino acids. Per germline, CDR1 KGHSH and CDR2 LQKENI.

This clone was seen a handful of times. V and J are TRBV2 and TRBJ2-7, with D possibly TRBD1 on 5 matching bases. This CDR3 has 15 residues. Germline CDR1 and CDR2: SNHLY and FYNNEI. The germline V and J ends were trimmed by 6 bases and 3 bases, with 18 bases remaining between them. This CDR3 reads CASRARSGPLYEQYF. The CDR3 DNA reads as TGTGCCAGCAGAGCGAGGTCAGGGCCCCTCTACGAGCAGTACTTC. Looking up the rest from reference TRBV2 and TRBJ2-7 gives the full variable domain: EPEVTQTPSHQVTQMGQEVILRCVPISNHLYFYWYRQILGQKVEFLVSFYNNEISEKSEIFDDQFSVERPDGSNFTLKIRSTKLEDSAMYFCASRARSGPLYEQYFGPGTRLTVT.

There are a few counts of this clone. The chain employs TRBV6-5 and TRBJ1-5, with D uncertain. The V gene's germline CDR1 is MNHEY and CDR2 SVGAGI. CDR3 length: 13 residues. V shed 6 bases and J shed 0 bases, with 6 bases lying between them. The CDR3 region has the DNA TGTGCCAGCAGCAAAGATAGCAATCAGCCCCAGCATTTT. Residues: CASSKDSNQPQHF.

V gene TRBV9 combines with J gene TRBJ1-3; 7 nucleotides agree with TRBD1. This CDR3 spans 16 amino acids. Germline V gene sequence: CDR1 SGDLS, CDR2 YYNGEE. Germline trimming cut 4 bases from V and 0 bases from J; bases unmatched to any gene: 7. CDR3: CASSTRRGDSGNTIYF. CDR3 sequence (DNA): TGTGCCAGCAGCACCCGCAGGGGGGACTCTGGAAACACCATATATTTT.